Listed here are 24 T cell receptor beta chains from one sample, sequenced in a study of T-cell memory formation after mild COVID-19. From the 5' RACE reads, TCRdb called clonotypes with MiXCR, one entry per CDR3 protein. The sample includes approximately 430,000 distinct CDR3 sequences, more than 20% seen only once; the top ten take over 10%. Sequenced input: PBMCs or a T cell subset sorted from them (not recorded which). These receptors were obtained from an adult woman who had mild COVID-19 (a few samples of this study predate the infection). Cell type and time point are not known.

This clonotype occurred a few times. V is TRBV18 and J is TRBJ1-1; 7 bases are a match to TRBD1. V shed 2 bases, J shed 7 bases, and the junction held 10 bases outside the gene matches. The germline V gene has CDR1 KGHSH and CDR2 LQKENI. This CDR3 is built from 15 residues. CDR3 DNA sequence: TGTGCCAGCTCACCAGACAACAGGGGAAAGGGTGAAGCTTTCTTT. This gives the protein CASSPDNRGKGEAFF. Full variable domain (missing parts from reference TRBV18 and TRBJ1-1): NAGVMQNPRHLVRRRGQEARLRCSPMKGHSHVYWYRQLPEEGLKFMVYLQKENIIDESGMPKERFSAEFPKEGPSILRIQQVVRGDSAAYFCASSPDNRGKGEAFFGQGTRLTVV.

This clonotype was counted only a few times. The chain combines TRBV20-1 with TRBJ2-1; no reliable D call. The germline CDR1 and CDR2 sequences are DFQATT and SNEGSKA (reference sequence). The CDR3 contains 14 residues. The V gene lost 6 bases and the J gene lost 2 bases, with 14 bases spanning the gap. The CDR3 DNA follows: TGCAGTGCCGCTACTTCCCCGACCTACAATGAGCAGTTCTTC. Translated, it gives CSAATSPTYNEQFF.

This rearrangement joins TRBV15 to TRBJ1-2, with 11 bases fitting TRBD1. Trimming removed 0 bases from V and 4 bases from J; junction bases left unmatched: 7. CDR3 length: 17 residues. Germline-derived CDR1 and CDR2 are LNHNV and YYDKDF (reference sequence). CDR3 DNA: TGTGCCACCAGCAGAGATCTCGGGACAGGGGGAGCCTATGGCTACACCTTC. The encoded protein is CATSRDLGTGGAYGYTF. Full variable domain (rest looked up from reference TRBV15 and TRBJ1-2): DAMVIQNPRYQVTQFGKPVTLSCSQTLNHNVMYWYQQKSSQAPKLLFHYYDKDFNNEADTPDNFQSRRPNTSFCFLDIRSPGLGDTAMYLCATSRDLGTGGAYGYTFGSGTRLTVV.

This clonotype came up a few times. The rearrangement uses TRBV5-6 and TRBJ2-2; 10 bases are a match to TRBD1. CDR1 SGHDT and CDR2 YYEEEE come from the germline V gene. The J segment lost 5 bases and the V segment lost 0 bases, leaving 4 bases of the junction unmatched. The CDR3 covers 16 residues. The CDR3 reads CASSLAWGQGTGELFF. In DNA, the CDR3 is TGTGCCAGCAGCTTGGCCTGGGGACAGGGGACCGGGGAGCTGTTTTTT. Based on the CDR3 plus reference TRBV5-6 and TRBJ2-2, the full variable domain is DAGVTQSPTHLIKTRGQQVTLRCSPKSGHDTVSWYQQALGQGPQFIFQYYEEEERQRGNFPDRFSGHQFPNYSSELNVNALLLGDSALYLCASSLAWGQGTGELFFGEGSRLTVL.

In its sample, this clonotype was seen a few times. With a much larger clone just one base away, this may be a read error. The CDR3 is CASSLGQDTEAFF. The DNA for the CDR3 is TGTGCCAGCAGCTTAGGACAGGACACTGAAGCTTTCTTT. The chain links TRBV13 to TRBJ1-1, with a possible D match to TRBD1 (5 bases). This CDR3 is 13 amino acids long. Germline CDR1 and CDR2: PRHDT and FYEKMQ (reference sequence). V shed 0 bases and J shed 3 bases, with 5 bases lying between them.

This clonotype was counted ten times or more. DNA of the CDR3: TGTGCCAGCAGTTGGAACAGGGTTGCAGATACGCAGTATTTT. It encodes CASSWNRVADTQYF. J is TRBJ2-3 and V is TRBV6-2 or TRBV6-3, with D maybe TRBD1 (6 bases). CDR1 is MNHEY and CDR2 is SVGEGT in the germline V gene. The CDR3 is 14 residues long. Trimming removed 4 bases at V and 4 bases at J, with 12 bases between.

Turning to this clonotype: One end of the junction varies from germline; a read error may be responsible. The V and J genes are TRBV5-1 and TRBJ2-1; 7 bases match TRBD2. The CDR3 has 15 residues. In germline, CDR1 is SGHRS, CDR2 YFSETQ. The CDR3 is CASSLPSGPYSEQFF. The CDR3 coding sequence is TGCGCCAGCAGCTTGCCTAGCGGACCATACAGTGAGCAGTTCTTC.

V is TRBV29-1 and J is TRBJ2-3, with D unresolved. V was trimmed by 0 bases and J by 2 bases, leaving 0 bases between them. The CDR3 runs to 11 residues. The germline V gene encodes CDR1 SQVTM and CDR2 ANQGSEA. In DNA, the CDR3 is TGCAGCGTTGAAGACACAGATACGCAGTATTTT. It encodes CSVEDTDTQYF.

The rearrangement uses TRBV3-1 and TRBJ2-3; no definite D call. The V end lost 3 bases, the J end lost 0 bases, and 10 bases lay between the germline ends. Germline CDR1 reads LGHDT; CDR2 reads YNNKEL (reference sequence). The CDR3 sequence is 15 residues long. The CDR3 spells CASSHHTISTDTQYF. CDR3 DNA: TGTGCCAGCAGCCACCACACTATTAGCACAGATACGCAGTATTTT.

The chain combines TRBV4-3 with TRBJ2-1, with TRBD1 matching 8 bases. J gave up 9 bases and V 0 bases, and 10 bases lay outside the gene matches. Germline V lookup: CDR1 LGHNA, CDR2 YSLEER. This CDR3 region has 16 residues. The chain's CDR3 is CASSQDGRQGTGEQFF. In DNA, the CDR3 is TGCGCCAGCAGCCAAGATGGGCGACAGGGGACTGGTGAGCAGTTCTTC.

This clonotype was counted many times. The rearrangement links TRBV6-2 or TRBV6-3 to TRBJ2-3, with 10 bases lining up with TRBD1. The V gene end was trimmed by 5 bases and the J gene end by 6 bases; junction bases not matched to a gene: 11. The CDR3 has 16 residues. The germline gives CDR1 MNHEY, CDR2 SVGEGT. The CDR3, as DNA: TGTGCCAGCAGTCCATACCGGGACAGGGGCCGCGATACGCAGTATTTT. Translated, it gives CASSPYRDRGRDTQYF.

The chain uses TRBV19 and TRBJ1-1; D is uncertain. Trimming pared 2 bases from V and 1 base from J, leaving 5 bases between. The CDR3 length is 13 residues. From germline, CDR1 is LNHDA and CDR2 SQIVND (reference sequence). CDR3 sequence (DNA): TGTGCCAGTAGTATAATGGAGAACACTGAAGCTTTCTTT. It is translated as CASSIMENTEAFF.

CDR3 DNA: TGTGCCAGCAGTAGGAGGTACCAAGAGACCCAGTACTTC. This translates into CASSRRYQETQYF. The chain links TRBV2 to TRBJ2-5, with D possibly being TRBD2 (5 bases). The CDR3 loop spans 13 amino acids. The V and J ends lost 5 bases and 0 bases respectively, with 7 bases between them. Germline CDR1 reads SNHLY; CDR2 reads FYNNEI.

The chain has TRBV7-9 and TRBJ2-1, with 7 bases aligning to TRBD2. This CDR3 is built from 14 residues. V gave up 5 bases and J gave up 6 bases; unmatched junction bases: 7. The germline V gene encodes CDR1 SEHNR and CDR2 FQNEAQ (reference sequence). The CDR3 loop is CASSGGGRSNEQFF. CDR3 sequence (DNA): TGTGCCAGCAGCGGGGGAGGGAGAAGCAATGAGCAGTTCTTC.

The gene calls are TRBV7-9 and TRBJ2-5; 9 bases are shared with TRBD1. The V gene end was trimmed by 5 bases and the J gene end by 1 base; junction bases not matched to a gene: 11. Germline values: CDR1 SEHNR, CDR2 FQNEAQ (reference sequence). This CDR3 has 17 amino acids. The CDR3 protein is CASSTLGTGKIQETQYF. The CDR3 DNA sequence: TGTGCCAGCAGCACACTAGGGACAGGGAAAATCCAAGAGACCCAGTACTTC.

This clonotype has more than one count but fewer than ten. The J gene is TRBJ2-5, the V gene TRBV9, with a tentative D call TRBD2 (7 bases). The CDR3 extends over 15 amino acids. Trimming took 1 base from V and 3 from J, leaving 13 bases between them. Germline V CDR1 and CDR2: SGDLS, YYNGEE. The CDR3 sequence is CASSVLEGGKETQYF. CDR3 nucleotides: TGTGCCAGCAGCGTATTGGAGGGGGGGAAAGAGACCCAGTACTTC.

The chain joins TRBV7-9 to TRBJ2-1, with 11 bases fitting TRBD1. The germline V gene has CDR1 SEHNR and CDR2 FQNEAQ (reference sequence). Trimming at V came to 5 bases and at J to 0 bases, leaving 3 bases not matched to a gene. The CDR3 length is 16 residues. The CDR3 here is CASSPGTGGSYNEQFF. CDR3 DNA: TGTGCCAGCAGCCCCGGGACAGGGGGCTCCTACAATGAGCAGTTCTTC. Looking up the rest from reference TRBV7-9 and TRBJ2-1 gives the full variable domain: DTGVSQNPRHKITKRGQNVTFRCDPISEHNRLYWYRQTLGQGPEFLTYFQNEAQLEKSRLLSDRFSAERPKGSFSTLEIQRTEQGDSAMYLCASSPGTGGSYNEQFFGPGTRLTVL.

This clonotype has just a few counts. V and J are TRBV6-5 and TRBJ2-3, with unresolved D. The V end was cut by 5 bases, the J end by 1 base, with 13 bases between. The CDR3 totals 15 residues. CDR1 and CDR2 (germline): MNHEY, SVGAGI. The CDR3, as DNA: TGTGCCAGCAGTGGTAGTAGGTACGGCACAGATACGCAGTATTTT. It yields the protein CASSGSRYGTDTQYF.

This clonotype showed up just a few times. The chain combines TRBV6-2 or TRBV6-3 with TRBJ2-7, with TRBD2 identical over 9 bases. With 6 bases clipped from V and 3 bases from J, the junction kept 6 bases outside the gene matches. This CDR3 contains 14 residues. In germline, CDR1 is MNHEY, CDR2 SVGEGT. CDR3 amino acids: CASRNSGGIYEQYF. Written as DNA, the CDR3 is TGTGCCAGCAGAAATAGCGGGGGTATCTACGAGCAGTACTTC.

V usage is TRBV7-2 and J usage is TRBJ1-4; TRBD1 agrees at 7 bases. The CDR3 has 14 residues. Trimming cost V 3 bases and J 8 bases; bases outside gene matches: 6. The germline V gene encodes CDR1 SGHTA and CDR2 FQGNSA. The CDR3 bases are TGTGCCAGCAGCTTCACCGGGACAGAGGAAAAACTGTTTTTT. Amino acids: CASSFTGTEEKLFF.

There are a few counts of this clonotype. The rearrangement links TRBV5-6 to TRBJ2-1, with 9 bases aligning to TRBD1. The junction had 10 bases not matched to a gene; V was cut back by 5 bases and J by 7 bases. CDR3 length: 15 residues. Germline CDR1 reads SGHDT; CDR2 reads YYEEEE. The CDR3 DNA is TGTGCCAGCAGATATGGGACAGGGAGCTTTAATGAGCAGTTCTTC. It codes for CASRYGTGSFNEQFF.

V is TRBV7-9 and J is TRBJ2-5, with 13 bases matching TRBD2. Germline assignment: CDR1 SEHNR and CDR2 FQNEAQ (reference sequence). The ends lost 5 bases at V and 5 bases at J; junction bases unmatched: 5. The CDR3 is 15 residues long. The CDR3 DNA reads TGTGCCAGCAGCCTGCAGGGACTAGCGGGGGAGACCCAGTACTTC. This encodes CASSLQGLAGETQYF. Full variable domain (outside the CDR3, taken from reference TRBV7-9 and TRBJ2-5): DTGVSQNPRHKITKRGQNVTFRCDPISEHNRLYWYRQTLGQGPEFLTYFQNEAQLEKSRLLSDRFSAERPKGSFSTLEIQRTEQGDSAMYLCASSLQGLAGETQYFGPGTRLLVL.

This clonotype was seen a few times. The V call is TRBV4-1, the J call TRBJ1-2; tentatively, D is TRBD1 (5 bases). Trimming removed 8 bases from V and 0 bases from J, with 16 bases in between. CDR3 size: 15 residues. Germline V gene lookup returns CDR1 MGHRA and CDR2 YSYEKL. The CDR3 DNA reads as TGCGCCAGCCGAAGGGACGGCCGAGCTAACTATGGCTACACCTTC. It translates to CASRRDGRANYGYTF.

This clonotype was seen at least ten times. The J gene is TRBJ2-7, the V gene TRBV12-3 or TRBV12-4; 7 bases agree with TRBD1. With V trimmed by 5 bases and J by 4 bases, 5 bases remained unmatched. The CDR3 extends over 13 amino acids. CDR3 sequence reads: CASSMGTVYEQYF. The CDR3 DNA is TGTGCCAGCAGTATGGGGACAGTATACGAGCAGTACTTC.